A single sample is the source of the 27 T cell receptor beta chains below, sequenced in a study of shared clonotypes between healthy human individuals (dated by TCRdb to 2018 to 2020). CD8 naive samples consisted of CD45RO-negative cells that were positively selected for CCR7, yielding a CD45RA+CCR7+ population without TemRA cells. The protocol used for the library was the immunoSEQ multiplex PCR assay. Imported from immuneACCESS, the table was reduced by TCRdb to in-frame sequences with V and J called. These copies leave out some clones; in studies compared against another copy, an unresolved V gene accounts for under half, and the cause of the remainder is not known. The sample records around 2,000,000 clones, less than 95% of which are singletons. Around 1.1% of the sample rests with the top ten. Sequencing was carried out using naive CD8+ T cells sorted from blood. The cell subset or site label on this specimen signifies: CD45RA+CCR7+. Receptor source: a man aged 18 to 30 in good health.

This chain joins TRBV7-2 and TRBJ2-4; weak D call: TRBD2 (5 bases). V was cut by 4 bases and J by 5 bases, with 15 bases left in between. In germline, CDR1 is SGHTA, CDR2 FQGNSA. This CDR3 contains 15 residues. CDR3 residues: CASSSPPSTQNIQYF. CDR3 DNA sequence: TGTGCCAGCAGCTCCCCCCCTAGCACCCAAAACATTCAGTACTTC. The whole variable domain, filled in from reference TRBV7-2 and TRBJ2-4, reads GAGVSQSPSNKVTEKGKDVELRCDPISGHTALYWYRQSLGQGLEFLIYFQGNSAPDKSGLPSDRFSAERTGGSVSTLTIQRTQQEDSAVYLCASSSPPSTQNIQYFGAGTRLSVL.

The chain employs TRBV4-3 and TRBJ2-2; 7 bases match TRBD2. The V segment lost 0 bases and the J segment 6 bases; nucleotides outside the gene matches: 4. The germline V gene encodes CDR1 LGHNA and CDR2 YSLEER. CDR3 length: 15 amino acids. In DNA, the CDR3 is TGCGCCAGCAGCCAAGAAAGGCTAGCGGCCGGGGAGCTGTTTTTT. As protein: CASSQERLAAGELFF.

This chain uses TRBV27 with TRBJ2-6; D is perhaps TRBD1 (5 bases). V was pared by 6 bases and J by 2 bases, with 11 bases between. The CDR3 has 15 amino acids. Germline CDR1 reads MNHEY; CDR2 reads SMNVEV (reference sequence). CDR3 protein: CASSQGEAGANVLTF. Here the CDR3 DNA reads TGTGCCAGCAGCCAGGGTGAGGCTGGGGCCAACGTCCTGACTTTC.

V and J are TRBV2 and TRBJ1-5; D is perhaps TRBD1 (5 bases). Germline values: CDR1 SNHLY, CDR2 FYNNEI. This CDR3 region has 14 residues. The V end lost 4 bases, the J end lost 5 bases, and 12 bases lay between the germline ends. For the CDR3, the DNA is TGTGCCAGCAGTGGAGGGGCAGGTCATCAGCCCCAGCATTTT. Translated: CASSGGAGHQPQHF.

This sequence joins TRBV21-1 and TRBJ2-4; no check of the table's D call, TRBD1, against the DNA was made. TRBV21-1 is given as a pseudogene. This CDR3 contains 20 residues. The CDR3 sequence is CASSKEIIRRQVLAKNIQYF. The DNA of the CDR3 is TGTGCCAGCAGCAAAGAAATTATACGGCGACAGGTACTAGCCAAAAACATTCAGTACTTC.

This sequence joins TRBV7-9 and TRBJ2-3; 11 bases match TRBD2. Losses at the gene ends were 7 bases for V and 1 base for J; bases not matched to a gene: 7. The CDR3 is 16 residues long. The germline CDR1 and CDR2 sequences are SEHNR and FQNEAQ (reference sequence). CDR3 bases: TGTGCCAGCACCCCCGGGACTAGCGGCCGCACAGATACGCAGTATTTT. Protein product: CASTPGTSGRTDTQYF. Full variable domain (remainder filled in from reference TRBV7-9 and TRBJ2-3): DTGVSQNPRHKITKRGQNVTFRCDPISEHNRLYWYRQTLGQGPEFLTYFQNEAQLEKSRLLSDRFSAERPKGSFSTLEIQRTEQGDSAMYLCASTPGTSGRTDTQYFGPGTRLTVL.

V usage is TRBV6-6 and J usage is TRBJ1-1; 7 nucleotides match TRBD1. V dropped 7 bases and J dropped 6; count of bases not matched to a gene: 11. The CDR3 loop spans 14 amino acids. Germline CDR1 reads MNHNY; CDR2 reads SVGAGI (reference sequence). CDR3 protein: CASTYGGGKAEAFF. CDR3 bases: TGTGCCAGCACCTACGGAGGGGGCAAGGCTGAAGCTTTCTTT.

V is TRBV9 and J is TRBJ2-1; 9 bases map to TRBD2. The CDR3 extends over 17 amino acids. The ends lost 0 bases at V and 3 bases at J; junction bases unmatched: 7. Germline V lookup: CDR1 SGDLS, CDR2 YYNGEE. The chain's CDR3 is CASSVVGASGVYNEQFF. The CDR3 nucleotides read TGTGCCAGCAGCGTAGTTGGGGCTAGCGGGGTCTACAATGAGCAGTTCTTC.

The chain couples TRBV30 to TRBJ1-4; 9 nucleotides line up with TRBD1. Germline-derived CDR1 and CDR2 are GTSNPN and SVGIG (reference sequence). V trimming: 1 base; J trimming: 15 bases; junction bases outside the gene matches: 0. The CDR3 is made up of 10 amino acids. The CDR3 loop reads CAWSGTGVFF. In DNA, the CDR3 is TGTGCCTGGAGTGGGACAGGGGTGTTTTTT.

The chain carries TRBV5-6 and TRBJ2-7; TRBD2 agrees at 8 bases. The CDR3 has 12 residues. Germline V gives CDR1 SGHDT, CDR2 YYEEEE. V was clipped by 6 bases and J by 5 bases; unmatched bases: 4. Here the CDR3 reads CASKSGGNEQYF. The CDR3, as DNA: TGTGCCAGCAAATCGGGGGGGAACGAGCAGTACTTC.

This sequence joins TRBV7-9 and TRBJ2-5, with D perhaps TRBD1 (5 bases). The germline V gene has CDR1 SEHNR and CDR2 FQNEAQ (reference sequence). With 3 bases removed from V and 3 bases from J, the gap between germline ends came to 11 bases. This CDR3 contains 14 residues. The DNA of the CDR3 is TGTGCCAGCAGCTTGACAGAATTAGAAGAGACCCAGTACTTC. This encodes CASSLTELEETQYF.

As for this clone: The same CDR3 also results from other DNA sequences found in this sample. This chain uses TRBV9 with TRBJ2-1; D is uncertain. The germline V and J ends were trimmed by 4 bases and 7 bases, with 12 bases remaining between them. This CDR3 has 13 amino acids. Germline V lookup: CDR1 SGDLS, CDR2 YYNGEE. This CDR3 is CASSPGVGNEQFF. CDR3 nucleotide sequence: TGTGCCAGCAGCCCCGGTGTGGGAAATGAGCAGTTCTTC.

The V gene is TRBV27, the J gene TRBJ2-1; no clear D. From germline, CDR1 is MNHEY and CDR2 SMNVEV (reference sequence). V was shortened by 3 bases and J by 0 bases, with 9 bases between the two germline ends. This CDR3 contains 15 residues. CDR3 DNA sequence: TGTGCCAGCAGTTTCGGCGACCCCTCCTACAATGAGCAGTTCTTC. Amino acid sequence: CASSFGDPSYNEQFF.

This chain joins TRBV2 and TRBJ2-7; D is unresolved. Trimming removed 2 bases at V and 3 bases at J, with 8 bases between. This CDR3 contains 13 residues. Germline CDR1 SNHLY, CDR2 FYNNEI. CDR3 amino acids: CASSESSVYEQYF. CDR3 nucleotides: TGTGCCAGCAGTGAAAGCTCCGTCTACGAGCAGTACTTC.

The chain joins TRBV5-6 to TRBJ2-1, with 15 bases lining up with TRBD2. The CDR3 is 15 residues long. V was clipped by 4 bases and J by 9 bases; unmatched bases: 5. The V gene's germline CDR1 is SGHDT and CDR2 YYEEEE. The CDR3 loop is CASSPGLAGGTEQFF. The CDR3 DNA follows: TGTGCCAGCAGCCCGGGACTAGCGGGAGGTACTGAGCAGTTCTTC.

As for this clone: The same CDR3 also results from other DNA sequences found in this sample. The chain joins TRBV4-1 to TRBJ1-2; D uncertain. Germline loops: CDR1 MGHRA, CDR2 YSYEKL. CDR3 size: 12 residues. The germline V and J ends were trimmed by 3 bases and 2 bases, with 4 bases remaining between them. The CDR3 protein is CASSQGNYGYTF. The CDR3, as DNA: TGCGCCAGCAGCCAGGGGAACTATGGCTACACCTTC.

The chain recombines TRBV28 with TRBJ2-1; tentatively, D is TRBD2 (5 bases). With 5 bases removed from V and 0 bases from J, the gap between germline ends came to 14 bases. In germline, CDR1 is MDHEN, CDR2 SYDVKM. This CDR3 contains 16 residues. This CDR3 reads CASSRLWESSYNEQFF. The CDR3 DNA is TGTGCCAGCAGTCGCCTATGGGAGAGCTCCTACAATGAGCAGTTCTTC.

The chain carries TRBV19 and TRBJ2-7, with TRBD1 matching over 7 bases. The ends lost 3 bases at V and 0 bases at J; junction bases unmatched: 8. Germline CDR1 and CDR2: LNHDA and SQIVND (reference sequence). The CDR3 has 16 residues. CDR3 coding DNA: TGTGCCAGTAGTATGGGTGGTGGGACAGTCTCCTACGAGCAGTACTTC. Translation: CASSMGGGTVSYEQYF.

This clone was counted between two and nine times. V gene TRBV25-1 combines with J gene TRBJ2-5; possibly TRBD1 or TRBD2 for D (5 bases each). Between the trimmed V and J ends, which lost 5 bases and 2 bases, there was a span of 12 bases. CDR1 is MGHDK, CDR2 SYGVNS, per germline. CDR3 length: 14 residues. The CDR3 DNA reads TGTGCCAGCAGTTGGGGGAATGTACAAGAGACCCAGTACTTC. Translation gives CASSWGNVQETQYF.

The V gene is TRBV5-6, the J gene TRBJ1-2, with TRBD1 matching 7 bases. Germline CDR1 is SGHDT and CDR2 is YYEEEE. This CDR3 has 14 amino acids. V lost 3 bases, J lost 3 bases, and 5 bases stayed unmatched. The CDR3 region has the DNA TGTGCCAGCAGCTCGGAGACAGGGCACTATGGCTACACCTTC. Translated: CASSSETGHYGYTF.

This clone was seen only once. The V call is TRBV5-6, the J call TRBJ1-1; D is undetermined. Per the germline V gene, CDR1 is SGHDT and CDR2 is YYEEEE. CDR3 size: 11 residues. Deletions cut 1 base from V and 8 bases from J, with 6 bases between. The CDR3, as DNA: TGTGCCAGCAGCTTGCAATCGGAAGCTTTCTTT. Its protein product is CASSLQSEAFF.

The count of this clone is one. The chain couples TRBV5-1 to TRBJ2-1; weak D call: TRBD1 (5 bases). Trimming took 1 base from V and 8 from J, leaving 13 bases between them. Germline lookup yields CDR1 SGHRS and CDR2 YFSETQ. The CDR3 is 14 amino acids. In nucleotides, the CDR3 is TGCGCCAGCAGCTTGTTGGTAGCAGGGCATGAGCAGTTCTTC. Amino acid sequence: CASSLLVAGHEQFF.

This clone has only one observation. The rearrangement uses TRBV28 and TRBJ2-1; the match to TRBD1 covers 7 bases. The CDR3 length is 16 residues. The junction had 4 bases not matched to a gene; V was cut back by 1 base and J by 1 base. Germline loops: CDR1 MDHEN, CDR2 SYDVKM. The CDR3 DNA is TGTGCCAGCAGTTTATTGGCAGGGGGATCCTACAATGAGCAGTTCTTC. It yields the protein CASSLLAGGSYNEQFF. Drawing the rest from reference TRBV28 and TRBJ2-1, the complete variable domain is DVKVTQSSRYLVKRTGEKVFLECVQDMDHENMFWYRQDPGLGLRLIYFSYDVKMKEKGDIPEGYSVSREKKERFSLILESASTNQTSMYLCASSLLAGGSYNEQFFGPGTRLTVL.

CDR3 sequence (DNA): TGCGCCAGCAGCCAAGCACAGGGGGCCCTTTTAAACGAGCAGTACTTC. Amino acids: CASSQAQGALLNEQYF. This chain links TRBV4-1 with TRBJ2-7, with 9 bases that match TRBD1. J gave up 5 bases and V 1 base, and 9 bases lay outside the gene matches. Germline V lookup: CDR1 MGHRA, CDR2 YSYEKL. CDR3 length: 16 residues.

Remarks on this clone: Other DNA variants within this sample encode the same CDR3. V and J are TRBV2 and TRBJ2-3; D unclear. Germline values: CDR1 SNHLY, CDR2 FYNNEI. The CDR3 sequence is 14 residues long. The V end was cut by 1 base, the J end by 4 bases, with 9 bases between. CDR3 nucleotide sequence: TGTGCCAGCAGTGAAGTTGGGTCCCCAGATACGCAGTATTTT. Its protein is CASSEVGSPDTQYF.

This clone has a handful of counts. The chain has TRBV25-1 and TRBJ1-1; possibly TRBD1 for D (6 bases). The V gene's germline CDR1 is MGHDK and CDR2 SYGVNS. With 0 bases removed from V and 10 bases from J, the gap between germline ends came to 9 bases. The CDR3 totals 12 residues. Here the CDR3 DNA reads TGTGCCAGCAGTGAATACAGGGGAGGAGCTTTCTTT. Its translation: CASSEYRGGAFF.

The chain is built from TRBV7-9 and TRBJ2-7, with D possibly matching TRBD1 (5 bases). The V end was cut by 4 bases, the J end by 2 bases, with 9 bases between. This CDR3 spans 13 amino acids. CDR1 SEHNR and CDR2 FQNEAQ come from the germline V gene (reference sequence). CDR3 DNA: TGTGCCAGCAGCTCCAGGGTCCCCTACGAGCAGTACTTC. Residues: CASSSRVPYEQYF.